Sequencing of this T cell receptor beta chain was carried out in a study of T-cell memory formation after mild COVID-19. Germline-derived CDR1 and CDR2 are MNHNY and SVGAGI (reference sequence). Trimming pared 5 bases from V and 2 bases from J, leaving 22 bases between. This CDR3 has 19 amino acids. TCRdb itself ran the 5' RACE reads through MiXCR, one entry per CDR3 protein. Here the sample spans 210,000 or so distinct CDR3 sequences, around 26% being singletons. Sequenced input: PBMCs or a T cell subset sorted from them (not recorded which). This chain connects TRBV6-6 to TRBJ2-6; no firm D call. This clonotype was obtained from an adult woman who had mild COVID-19 (a few samples of this study predate the infection). Cell type and time point are not known. CDR3 bases: TGTGCCAGCAGTCCCCGTTTCATAGGTCCCACACCTGGGGCCAACGTCCTGACTTTC. This sequence encodes CASSPRFIGPTPGANVLTF.